This T cell receptor beta chain was recovered during a study of T cell responses to AZD1222 COVID-19 vaccine. Findings and caveats of the study: Among the donors, most were white British and more were female, and clonal diversity was possibly underestimated.

This CDR3 comprises 17 residues. V dropped 5 bases and J dropped 2 bases, with 16 bases sitting between them. Per germline, CDR1 SGHNT and CDR2 YENEEA. TCRdb's table, derived via immunoSEQ multiplex PCR, lists solely in-frame clones and lacks some. The table records around 45,000 clones, around 80% of them present only once. As to this clone: As yet, its antigen is unknown.

The rearrangement uses TRBV11-3 and TRBJ2-6, with D tentatively TRBD2 (5 bases). This receptor was taken from an adult who received the MenACWY meningococcal vaccine as a control. The sequencing here drew on peripheral blood, taken 28 days after the second dose of the MenACWY control vaccine. The CDR3 region has the DNA TGTGCCAGCAGCCCAAATTTTCGGGGTGCTGGGGCCAACGTCCTGACTTTC. This codes for CASSPNFRGAGANVLTF.